This passage covers 7 T cell receptor beta chains from one sample sequenced in a study of Graves' ophthalmopathy and Graves' hyperthyroidism. RNA transcripts yielded amplified TCR beta CDR3 regions. Amplification began with first-round RT-PCR using HTBI primers, then second-round multiplex PCR was performed. TCRdb reanalysed the multiplex PCR reads using MiXCR and keeps one entry per CDR3 protein. The data contain 350,000 to 450,000 distinct CDR3 sequences, about 16% of them singletons. Specimen: peripheral blood. Every receptor here comes from a woman younger than 30 with Graves' ophthalmopathy.

This clonotype was counted many times. V is TRBV27 and J is TRBJ2-5, with D possibly matching TRBD2 (5 bases). The CDR3 extends over 15 amino acids. Germline CDR1 and CDR2: MNHEY and SMNVEV (reference sequence). The V gene lost 1 base and the J gene lost 4 bases, with 13 bases spanning the gap. The CDR3 DNA follows: TGTGCCAGCAGTTTATTTGGGGAGATCACAGAGACCCAGTACTTC. Protein product: CASSLFGEITETQYF.

This clonotype came up a few times. This rearrangement joins TRBV7-2 to TRBJ2-7; TRBD1 matches 9 bases. The CDR3 sequence is 14 residues long. Germline-derived CDR1 and CDR2 are SGHTA and FQGNSA. J gave up 7 bases and V 3 bases, and 7 bases lay outside the gene matches. The CDR3 spells CASSLTGGVREQYF. Written as DNA, the CDR3 is TGTGCCAGCAGCTTGACAGGGGGGGTTAGGGAGCAGTACTTC. The whole variable domain, filled in from reference TRBV7-2 and TRBJ2-7, reads GAGVSQSPSNKVTEKGKDVELRCDPISGHTALYWYRQSLGQGLEFLIYFQGNSAPDKSGLPSDRFSAERTGGSVSTLTIQRTQQEDSAVYLCASSLTGGVREQYFGPGTRLTVT.

This clonotype has a count of ten or more. The gene calls are TRBV19 and TRBJ1-5; weak D call: TRBD1 (6 bases). The CDR3 covers 14 residues. Deletions cut 5 bases from V and 4 bases from J, with 12 bases between. Germline V gives CDR1 LNHDA, CDR2 SQIVND (reference sequence). CDR3 sequence reads: CASSPRGPNQPQHF. CDR3 sequence (DNA): TGTGCCAGTAGTCCTCGGGGGCCTAATCAGCCCCAGCATTTT.

The CDR3 here is CASSLGDRVYAGELFF. CDR3 bases: TGTGCCAGCAGTTTAGGGGACAGAGTCTACGCCGGGGAGCTGTTTTTT. The chain combines TRBV12-3 or TRBV12-4 with TRBJ2-2, with 7 bases lining up with TRBD1. The CDR3 runs to 16 residues. The trim removed 1 base at V and 6 bases at J, leaving 8 bases unmatched.

This clonotype has at least ten counts. The V gene is TRBV6-2 or TRBV6-3, the J gene TRBJ2-3; 7 bases map to TRBD2. This CDR3 has 15 residues. Losses at the gene ends were 11 bases for V and 5 bases for J; bases not matched to a gene: 16. Per germline, CDR1 MNHEY and CDR2 SVGEGT. The CDR3 nucleotides are TGTGCCTCCTTACCCGGGACTACTCACAGAGATACGCAGTATTTT. This translates into CASLPGTTHRDTQYF.

This clonotype was recorded many times. The V and J genes are TRBV20-1 and TRBJ1-1; possible D gene TRBD1, 5 bases. Germline V gives CDR1 DFQATT, CDR2 SNEGSKA (reference sequence). The CDR3 runs to 13 residues. V shed 0 bases and J shed 6 bases, with 11 bases lying between them. The chain's CDR3 is CSAREQGKAEAFF. CDR3 nucleotide sequence: TGCAGTGCTAGAGAGCAGGGAAAAGCTGAAGCTTTCTTT.

The chain combines TRBV2 with TRBJ2-1; 10 nucleotides match TRBD2. The CDR3 has 15 amino acids. Germline V gene lookup returns CDR1 SNHLY and CDR2 FYNNEI. The V gene end was trimmed by 5 bases and the J gene end by 3 bases; junction bases not matched to a gene: 4. CDR3 DNA: TGTGCCAGCAGTAGGACTAGCGGAAACTACAATGAGCAGTTCTTC. This codes for CASSRTSGNYNEQFF. Combining the CDR3 with reference TRBV2 and TRBJ2-1 gives the whole variable domain EPEVTQTPSHQVTQMGQEVILRCVPISNHLYFYWYRQILGQKVEFLVSFYNNEISEKSEIFDDQFSVERPDGSNFTLKIRSTKLEDSAMYFCASSRTSGNYNEQFFGPGTRLTVL.